This passage covers 23 T cell receptor beta chains from one sample sequenced in a study of PD-1 blockade in classical Hodgkin lymphoma. Libraries were prepared by immunoSEQ multiplex PCR; TCRdb keeps only in-frame clonotypes and omits some of them. The sample lists around 65,000 clones; 85% to 90% were seen once. After autologous stem cell transplantation all patients relapsed, and prior brentuximab vedotin exposure differed between cohorts. The sample was peripheral blood mononuclear cells (PBMCs), taken at baseline. These TCRs come from a human donor with classical Hodgkin lymphoma.

The chain joins TRBV9 to TRBJ1-3; 7 bases line up with TRBD1. With 4 bases clipped from V and 4 bases from J, the junction kept 8 bases outside the gene matches. Germline V CDR1 and CDR2: SGDLS, YYNGEE. The CDR3 totals 15 residues. CDR3 amino acids: CASSPPRGQGNTIYF. The CDR3 DNA is TGTGCCAGCAGCCCCCCGAGGGGGCAAGGAAACACCATATATTTT.

The chain joins TRBV6-1 to TRBJ1-4, with D perhaps matching TRBD1 (6 bases). CDR1 and CDR2 (germline): MNHNS, SASEGT. The CDR3 runs 16 residues. V dropped 2 bases and J dropped 5 bases, with 15 bases sitting between them. The CDR3 protein is CASSEWGGGGNEKLFF. For the CDR3, the DNA is TGTGCCAGCAGTGAATGGGGAGGAGGGGGGAATGAAAAACTGTTTTTT.

The J gene is TRBJ2-1, the V gene TRBV5-1, with 7 bases lining up with TRBD2. V lost 4 bases, J lost 9 bases, and 4 bases stayed unmatched. The CDR3 totals 12 residues. Germline V gene lookup returns CDR1 SGHRS and CDR2 YFSETQ. CDR3 coding DNA: TGCGCCAGCAGCATCGGGACTATTGAGCAGTTCTTC. It specifies CASSIGTIEQFF.

The chain uses TRBV6-1 and TRBJ2-7; TRBD1 is a possible D gene (5 bases). The germline V and J ends were trimmed by 6 bases and 4 bases, with 10 bases remaining between them. The CDR3 totals 12 residues. Germline loops: CDR1 MNHNS, CDR2 SASEGT. The CDR3 region is CASRGPIYEQYF. In DNA form, the CDR3 reads TGTGCCAGCAGGGGGCCTATTTACGAGCAGTACTTC.

This chain links TRBV18 with TRBJ1-2, with D possibly being TRBD1 (6 bases). The CDR3 has 14 amino acids. The V gene's germline CDR1 is KGHSH and CDR2 LQKENI. The V and J ends lost 2 bases and 2 bases respectively, with 9 bases between them. The CDR3 nucleotides read TGTGCCAGCTCACCAAAGGGGGACAACTATGGCTACACCTTC. It translates to CASSPKGDNYGYTF.

The V gene is TRBV9, the J gene TRBJ1-1; TRBD1 aligns across 12 bases. The CDR3 covers 16 residues. The trim removed 0 bases at V and 3 bases at J, leaving 3 bases unmatched. CDR1 SGDLS and CDR2 YYNGEE come from the germline V gene. DNA for the CDR3: TGTGCCAGCAGCGTAGGGGACAGGGGGCGCGACACTGAAGCTTTCTTT. Encoded protein: CASSVGDRGRDTEAFF.

This chain connects TRBV7-9 to TRBJ1-5, with D hard to call. CDR3 length: 14 residues. Trimming pared 0 bases from V and 2 bases from J, leaving 5 bases between. Germline CDR1 reads SEHNR; CDR2 reads FQNEAQ (reference sequence). CDR3 in amino acids: CASSLAGGNQPQHF. The CDR3 DNA reads TGTGCCAGCAGCTTAGCGGGAGGCAATCAGCCCCAGCATTTT.

J is TRBJ2-2 and V is TRBV10-2; TRBD1 aligns across 11 bases. V trimming: 5 bases; J trimming: 5 bases; junction bases outside the gene matches: 7. The CDR3 contains 16 residues. Germline lookup yields CDR1 WSHSY and CDR2 SAAADI. In nucleotides, the CDR3 is TGCGCCAGCAGTCCCGCCGGGACAGGGGGAACCGGGGAGCTGTTTTTT. This encodes CASSPAGTGGTGELFF.

The chain links TRBV7-9 to TRBJ1-2; D is unresolved. The CDR3 is 13 residues long. CDR1 and CDR2 (germline): SEHNR, FQNEAQ (reference sequence). Trimming removed 3 bases at V and 2 bases at J, with 7 bases between. The CDR3 DNA reads TGTGCCAGCAGCTTTGATTCAAACTATGGCTACACCTTC. It encodes CASSFDSNYGYTF.

The J gene is TRBJ1-5, the V gene TRBV6-5; D unclear. The CDR3 totals 15 residues. Germline values: CDR1 MNHEY, CDR2 SVGAGI. Trimming removed 5 bases at V and 0 bases at J, with 11 bases between. The CDR3 DNA follows: TGTGCCAGCAGTCACTATGAGGGTAGCAATCAGCCCCAGCATTTT. Protein product: CASSHYEGSNQPQHF.

The V gene is TRBV18, the J gene TRBJ1-3, with D possibly TRBD1 on 5 matching bases. The germline V gene encodes CDR1 KGHSH and CDR2 LQKENI. CDR3 length: 18 amino acids. With 2 bases removed from V and 0 bases from J, the gap between germline ends came to 17 bases. The CDR3, as DNA: TGTGCCAGCTCACCAAGTCCCCAGGTGGGGGGCTCTGGAAACACCATATATTTT. Translation gives CASSPSPQVGGSGNTIYF.

The CDR3 reads CASSDGASREQFF. As DNA, the CDR3 is TGTGCCAGCAGTGATGGGGCATCTAGGGAGCAGTTCTTC. The chain has TRBV6-4 and TRBJ2-1; possible D gene TRBD1, 5 bases. V lost 3 bases and J 10 bases, leaving 13 bases between the germline ends. Germline V gene lookup returns CDR1 MRHNA and CDR2 SNTAGT. This CDR3 is 13 amino acids long.

In this sample, this clone turned up a few times. The CDR3 protein is CASSLELDTEAFF. In DNA, the CDR3 is TGTGCCAGCAGCTTAGAGTTGGACACTGAAGCTTTCTTT. The V call is TRBV7-6, the J call TRBJ1-1; D is unclear. V was pared by 1 base and J by 3 bases, with 6 bases between. Germline CDR1 SGHVS, CDR2 FNYEAQ. This CDR3 spans 13 amino acids.

This chain links TRBV9 with TRBJ2-1; D gene unclear. The germline CDR1 and CDR2 sequences are SGDLS and YYNGEE. CDR3 length: 14 residues. The ends were cut back, 0 bases at V and 7 bases at J, with 11 bases in the middle. The CDR3 sequence: CASSVGSASNEQFF. CDR3 sequence (DNA): TGTGCCAGCAGCGTAGGGTCAGCCTCGAATGAGCAGTTCTTC.

The rearrangement uses TRBV4-1 and TRBJ2-7; maybe TRBD1 (5 bases). CDR3 size: 13 residues. V gave up 3 bases and J gave up 3 bases, with 9 bases separating them. From germline, CDR1 is MGHRA and CDR2 YSYEKL. The CDR3 DNA reads as TGCGCCAGCAGCCAGATCCAGGGCTACGAGCAGTACTTC. Its protein is CASSQIQGYEQYF.

The rearrangement uses TRBV5-1 and TRBJ1-1; D possibly corresponds to TRBD1 (5 bases). Trimming left V 9 bases short and J 4 bases short, with 10 bases between. The CDR3 contains 11 residues. Per the germline V gene, CDR1 is SGHRS and CDR2 is YFSETQ. This CDR3 reads CATRAGTEAFF. The CDR3 DNA follows: TGCGCCACCAGGGCGGGCACTGAAGCTTTCTTT. The variable domain in full, with the rest retrieved from reference TRBV5-1 and TRBJ1-1, is KAGVTQTPRYLIKTRGQQVTLSCSPISGHRSVSWYQQTPGQGLQFLFEYFSETQRNKGNFPGRFSGRQFSNSRSEMNVSTLELGDSALYLCATRAGTEAFFGQGTRLTVV.

This clone was observed a single time. The genes are TRBV10-3 and TRBJ1-1; 9 bases match TRBD1. Germline V gives CDR1 ENHRY, CDR2 SYGVKD. The trim removed 10 bases at V and 4 bases at J, leaving 10 bases unmatched. The length of the CDR3 is 14 residues. CDR3 DNA: TGTGCCACACAGGGGGCAGGCGCGGCCACTGAAGCTTTCTTT. Its translation: CATQGAGAATEAFF.

V usage is TRBV28 and J usage is TRBJ1-5; 9 nucleotides align to TRBD1. CDR3 length equals 16 residues. Looked up from germline, CDR1 is MDHEN and CDR2 is SYDVKM. V gave up 5 bases and J gave up 5 bases; unmatched junction bases: 10. The DNA of the CDR3 is TGTGCCAGCAGTAGTCCTGGGACAGGGCGGTATCAGCCCCAGCATTTT. It translates to CASSSPGTGRYQPQHF. Combining the CDR3 with reference TRBV28 and TRBJ1-5 gives the whole variable domain DVKVTQSSRYLVKRTGEKVFLECVQDMDHENMFWYRQDPGLGLRLIYFSYDVKMKEKGDIPEGYSVSREKKERFSLILESASTNQTSMYLCASSSPGTGRYQPQHFGDGTRLSIL.

The chain is built from TRBV13 and TRBJ2-7; TRBD2 is a possible D gene (6 bases). This CDR3 is built from 13 residues. V lost 3 bases, J lost 4 bases, and 10 bases lay in between. Germline V gene data show CDR1 as PRHDT and CDR2 as FYEKMQ (reference sequence). In DNA, the CDR3 is TGTGCCAGCAGCTTGATAGCGGAGTACGAGCAGTACTTC. As protein: CASSLIAEYEQYF.

The gene calls are TRBV19 and TRBJ1-5; no definite D call. CDR1 is LNHDA and CDR2 is SQIVND in the germline V gene (reference sequence). The CDR3 consists of 13 residues. V lost 0 bases, J lost 7 bases, and 7 bases lay in between. The CDR3 sequence: CASSIEGYQPQHF. CDR3 sequence (DNA): TGTGCCAGTAGTATAGAGGGTTACCAGCCCCAGCATTTT.

This clone was recorded once. V and J are TRBV7-8 and TRBJ1-1; D may be TRBD1 (6 bases). The CDR3 extends over 18 amino acids. V lost 4 bases and J lost 3, with 24 bases in between. Germline-derived CDR1 and CDR2 are SGHVS and FQNEAQ. Here the CDR3 reads CASSSIGRVGGADTEAFF. CDR3 nucleotides: TGTGCCAGCAGCTCCATAGGGCGGGTGGGGGGCGCAGACACTGAAGCTTTCTTT.

V usage is TRBV7-2 and J usage is TRBJ1-6; D gene uncertain. This CDR3 region has 17 residues. CDR1 and CDR2 (germline): SGHTA, FQGNSA. Trimming shortened V by 2 bases and J by 0 bases, and 11 bases separated the two germline ends. The chain's CDR3 is CASSLRMGSSYNSPLHF. CDR3 sequence (DNA): TGTGCCAGCAGCTTAAGAATGGGGAGCTCCTATAATTCACCCCTCCACTTT.

The rearrangement uses TRBV30 and TRBJ1-6, with TRBD1 matching 7 bases. CDR3 length: 15 amino acids. CDR1 is GTSNPN, CDR2 SVGIG, per germline (reference sequence). V dropped 3 bases and J dropped 8; count of bases not matched to a gene: 10. CDR3 bases: TGTGCCTGGAGGTCCCTCAGGGGGAGTCATTCACCCCTCCACTTT. Its protein is CAWRSLRGSHSPLHF.